The entry below describes one T cell receptor (beta chain). Its target is not known. The data belong to a study of Ad26.COV2.S vaccination and SARS-CoV-2 variants. Looking at the study overall: A COV1001 Ad26.COV2.S trial-arm participant provided the sample. Study-level points and caveats: Possibly, TCR breadth and depth analyses underestimated total T cell responses. Spike-specific responses of CD8+ and CD4+ T cells were reported to display substantial breadth after vaccination.

Repertoires were generated with immunoSEQ multiplex PCR, while TCRdb's copy carries only in-frame clones and drops some. The table records around 300,000 clones, around 89% of them present only once. Trimming took 7 bases from V and 2 from J, leaving 17 bases between them. Germline lookup yields CDR1 MNHEY and CDR2 SVGAGI. This CDR3 is built from 15 residues. As to treatment: about 20 received Ad26.COV2.S at low or high dose, single or two shots; a few received placebo; per-sample allocation not given. Collection of the samples took place on day 63 after the first injection of vaccine or placebo. Recruitment in Boston yielded a donor of adult age, 18-55 years.

This TCR was sampled from a person aged 18-60 years who received the Ad26.COV2.S COVID-19 vaccine or a placebo. The sample here was peripheral blood, taken in a trial of Ad26.COV2.S vaccine versus placebo. The V gene is TRBV6-5, the J gene TRBJ1-2; a possible D gene is TRBD1 (5 bases). CDR3 loop: CASKLGSGPNYGYTF. The DNA for the CDR3 is TGTGCCAGCAAGTTAGGGTCAGGGCCAAACTATGGCTACACCTTC.